This passage covers 4 T cell receptor beta chains from one sample sequenced in a study of OX40 agonist ivuxolimab in advanced cancers. Generated by immunoSEQ multiplex PCR, the TCRdb table keeps only in-frame clones and is missing some. The profile shows more than 50,000 clones, approximately 90% of them singletons. The specimen was CD4+ or CD8+ T cells sorted from blood, collected in a trial of the OX40 agonist ivuxolimab. These receptors all come from an adult with an advanced solid tumor such as melanoma, head and neck, liver or kidney cancer.

V gene TRBV5-1 combines with J gene TRBJ1-5; 9 bases align to TRBD1. Trimming at V came to 7 bases and at J to 2 bases, leaving 13 bases not matched to a gene. The CDR3 spans 17 residues. Germline CDR1 is SGHRS and CDR2 is YFSETQ. The CDR3 DNA reads as TGCGCCAGCCCATCGGGACAGGGTAAGGAAGGCAATCAGCCCCAGCATTTT. Translation: CASPSGQGKEGNQPQHF.

The CDR3 loop reads CATSRVGDLNTEAFF. The DNA of the CDR3 is TGTGCCACCAGCAGAGTTGGGGATCTGAACACTGAAGCTTTCTTT. The chain recombines TRBV15 with TRBJ1-1; no clear D gene. V lost 1 base, J lost 0 bases, and 9 bases lay in between. Germline lookup yields CDR1 LNHNV and CDR2 YYDKDF (reference sequence). This CDR3 comprises 15 residues.

V and J are TRBV6-1 and TRBJ1-2, with D unresolved. Germline CDR1 reads MNHNS; CDR2 reads SASEGT. This CDR3 region has 13 residues. Trimming took off 5 bases at V and 3 bases at J, with 10 bases between the two ends. The CDR3 is CASSLYTDYGYTF. In DNA, the CDR3 is TGTGCCAGCAGTTTGTACACCGACTATGGCTACACCTTC.

The V gene is TRBV30, the J gene TRBJ2-1; TRBD2 is a possible D gene (6 bases). This CDR3 is 13 amino acids long. Trimming took 0 bases from V and 7 from J, leaving 10 bases between them. The V gene's germline CDR1 is GTSNPN and CDR2 SVGIG (reference sequence). The CDR3: CAWSVLAGNEQFF. The CDR3 nucleotides read TGTGCCTGGAGTGTACTTGCGGGGAATGAGCAGTTCTTC.